Listed below are T cell receptor beta chains from one sample, sequenced in a study of blood T cell repertoires in COVID-19. TCRdb's copy holds only in-frame clones and misses some; the assay was immunoSEQ multiplex PCR. In the table there are 90,000 to 120,000 clones, more than 70% of which are singletons. The sample comprised peripheral blood. The receptor source for this set is a man aged 45 to 65 with active or convalescent COVID-19. Each CDR3 is given with its conserved first and last residue. A D gene is named only where the DNA matches it firmly. The size of a clone is reported for some rows only, either as once, few or many, or as a class for expanded clones.

J gene,D gene,V gene,clone size,CDR3 DNA,CDR3 protein
TRBJ2-3,TRBD1,TRBV9,.,TGTGCCAGCAGCCCCATAGTCGGGACAGGGGGTGATACGCAGTATTTT,CASSPIVGTGGDTQYF
TRBJ2-7,.,TRBV27,.,TGTGCCAGCAGCGGCGTTGGAGGGGAGCAGTACTTC,CASSGVGGEQYF
TRBJ2-1,TRBD2,TRBV5-6,.,TGTGCCAGCAGCTTGGAGGGACTATCCTACAATGAGCAGTTCTTC,CASSLEGLSYNEQFF
TRBJ2-1,.,TRBV2,.,TGTGCCAGCAGTCCCGATCTAGCGATCAATGAGCAGTTCTTC,CASSPDLAINEQFF
TRBJ1-2,TRBD1,TRBV6-5,once,TGTGCCAGCAGTCCACAGGGGGCGCTTAATGGCTACACCTTC,CASSPQGALNGYTF
TRBJ2-1,TRBD1,TRBV2,.,TGTGCCAGCAGTCCTACCGGGACAGGGGATTGGAATGAGCAGTTCTTC,CASSPTGTGDWNEQFF
TRBJ2-1,.,TRBV7-8,.,TGTGCCAGCAGCTTAGGGAGCCACTCCTACAATGAGCAGTTCTTC,CASSLGSHSYNEQFF
TRBJ1-1,TRBD1,TRBV11-2,.,TGTGCCAGCAGCGCCAGAGGGGGCTTCGGCACTGAAGCTTTCTTT,CASSARGGFGTEAFF
TRBJ2-1,TRBD2,TRBV7-2,few,TGTGCCAGCAGATTCGGACTAGCGGGGGATCATCAGTTCTTC,CASRFGLAGDHQFF
TRBJ2-1,TRBD1,TRBV3-1/TRBV3-2,.,TGTGCCAGCAGCCGAACCCAAGGGACAGGGGGCAATGAGCAGTTCTTC,CASSRTQGTGGNEQFF
TRBJ1-5,TRBD1,TRBV19,.,TGTGCCAGTAGTAAGGACAGGGAACAGCCCCAGCATTTT,CASSKDREQPQHF
TRBJ2-5,TRBD2,TRBV30,.,TGTGCCTGGAGTAGGAGGCGGGAGTGGGAGACCCAGTACTTC,CAWSRRREWETQYF
TRBJ1-3,.,TRBV6-1,.,TGTGCCAGCAGTGAGTACGGTTTTGGAGACTCTGGAAACACCATATATTTT,CASSEYGFGDSGNTIYF
TRBJ2-1,.,TRBV3-1/TRBV3-2,.,TGTGCCAGCAGCCAGACTAGTGAGGGTTGGTTCTTC,CASSQTSEGWFF
TRBJ1-2,.,TRBV3-1/TRBV3-2,.,TGTGCCAGCAGCCAAGATTGGCGGGGCGCTCCCTATGGCTACACCTTC,CASSQDWRGAPYGYTF
TRBJ1-6,.,TRBV7-9,.,TGTGCCAGCAGTGGAGTATCGGAGGCGGTCTCACCCCTCCACTTT,CASSGVSEAVSPLHF
TRBJ1-5,.,TRBV28,.,TGTGCCAGCAGTTTATCGGTGGGCAATCAGCCCCAGCATTTT,CASSLSVGNQPQHF
TRBJ1-1,TRBD1,TRBV20-1,.,TGCAGTGCTGACAGGGGAGGAAGGGCTTTCTTT,CSADRGGRAFF
TRBJ1-1,TRBD1,TRBV5-1,.,TGCGCCAGCAGCTTGCTACAGGGGGCTTTGAACACTGAAGCTTTCTTT,CASSLLQGALNTEAFF
TRBJ2-1,.,TRBV12-1,.,TGTGCCAGCAGCTTTGGGGAGCGGGATTCCACCCATGAGCAGTTCTTC,CASSFGERDSTHEQFF
TRBJ2-5,TRBD2,TRBV3-1/TRBV3-2,.,TGTGCCAGCAGCCCCCACGGACTAGCGGGAGGCGAAGAGACCCAGTACTTC,CASSPHGLAGGEETQYF
TRBJ1-2,.,TRBV5-5,.,TGTGCCAGCAGCACAGAGACAGCAACCTATGGCTACACCTTC,CASSTETATYGYTF
TRBJ2-1,TRBD1,TRBV28,.,TGTGCCAGCAAACCCGACAGGGAATCGAGTGAGCAGTTCTTC,CASKPDRESSEQFF
TRBJ2-7,.,TRBV20-1,.,TGCAGTGCTAGAGCCGAGCACGAGCAGTACTTC,CSARAEHEQYF
TRBJ2-7,TRBD2,TRBV5-5,.,TGTGCCAGCAGCTATCTTGCGGGAGGATCCTACGAGCAGTACTTC,CASSYLAGGSYEQYF
TRBJ2-1,.,TRBV30,.,TGTGCCTGGAGTGGGCCTGGAGGGCATTGGGCCAATGAGCAGTTCTTC,CAWSGPGGHWANEQFF
TRBJ2-7,.,TRBV27,few,TGTGCCAGCAGTGACCGGGTGCCCTACGAGCAGTACTTC,CASSDRVPYEQYF
TRBJ1-1,.,TRBV30,.,TGTGCCTGGAGCTCAGGGCCGGGCGAGACTGAAGCTTTCTTT,CAWSSGPGETEAFF
TRBJ2-5,.,TRBV3-1/TRBV3-2,.,TGTGCCAGCAGCCAGGGGACTGGGGAGACCCAGTACTTC,CASSQGTGETQYF
TRBJ2-7,TRBD1,TRBV24-1,.,TGTGCCACCAGTGATTGGGGGACAGGGGGCCCCGAGCAGTACTTC,CATSDWGTGGPEQYF
TRBJ2-6,TRBD1,TRBV6-2/TRBV6-3,.,TGTGCCAGCAGTCTTACGACAGGGGGACTCTCTGGGGCCAACGTCCTGACTTTC,CASSLTTGGLSGANVLTF
TRBJ1-2,.,TRBV14,.,TGTGCCAGCAGCGCAGTTAACTATGGCTACACCTTC,CASSAVNYGYTF
TRBJ2-7,.,TRBV27,.,TGTGCCAGCAGATTTCGGGGAGCCTACGAGCAGTACTTC,CASRFRGAYEQYF
TRBJ2-7,TRBD1,TRBV27,.,TGTGCCAGCAGTTCAGGGGGCGCGTACGAGCAGTACTTC,CASSSGGAYEQYF
TRBJ1-1,TRBD1,TRBV23-1,.,TGCGCCAGCAGTCAGACAGGGAGAGAAGCTTTCTTT,CASSQTGREAFF
TRBJ2-1,.,TRBV18,.,TGTGCCAGCTCCCCGACTGGGAGGAGGAATGAGCAGTTCTTC,CASSPTGRRNEQFF
TRBJ1-5,.,TRBV7-2,.,TGTGCCAGCAGCAACGGACAGCTCAATCAGCCCCAGCATTTT,CASSNGQLNQPQHF
TRBJ2-1,TRBD2,TRBV5-4,.,TGTGCCAGCAGACCGGGACTAGCGGGAGTTAATGAGCAGTTCTTC,CASRPGLAGVNEQFF
TRBJ2-5,.,TRBV6-2/TRBV6-3,.,TGTGCCAGCAGTTTGGGAGCGGACGGGGAGGCCCAGTACTTC,CASSLGADGEAQYF
TRBJ2-1,.,TRBV15,.,TGTGCCACCAGCAGAGAACCCCGGGGGAGCTCCTACAATGAGCAGTTCTTC,CATSREPRGSSYNEQFF
TRBJ2-1,TRBD1,TRBV3-1/TRBV3-2,.,TGTGCCAGCAGCCATGACGCCGGGACAGATATCTACAATGAGCAGTTCTTC,CASSHDAGTDIYNEQFF
TRBJ2-1,.,TRBV2,.,TGTGCCAGCAGTGATGCCCGGGATGAGCAGTTCTTC,CASSDARDEQFF
TRBJ1-2,.,TRBV24-1,.,TGTGCCACCAGTGATTGGAGGGGCCCTGGCTACACCTTC,CATSDWRGPGYTF
TRBJ2-7,.,TRBV5-1,.,TGCGCCAGCAGCTTGGGGGCTTACGAGCAGTACTTC,CASSLGAYEQYF
TRBJ1-1,TRBD1,TRBV6-2/TRBV6-3,.,TGTGCCAGCAGTTACTCCAGACAGGGGATGAAGGACACTGAAGCTTTCTTT,CASSYSRQGMKDTEAFF
TRBJ1-2,TRBD1,TRBV7-2,.,TGTGCCAGCAGCTTTAGGGGACAGAACTATGGCTACACCTTC,CASSFRGQNYGYTF
TRBJ1-5,.,TRBV6-1,once,TGTGCCAGCAGTGAAGATAGGAGAAGTAGAAATCAGCCCCAGCATTTT,CASSEDRRSRNQPQHF
TRBJ1-1,TRBD1,TRBV28,.,TGTGCCAGCAGTACTAACAGGGGAGATACTGAAGCTTTCTTT,CASSTNRGDTEAFF
TRBJ2-7,TRBD2,TRBV5-1,once,TGCGCCAGCAGCTTGGGAGAGGCTAGCGGTGGAGGGGAGCAGTACTTC,CASSLGEASGGGEQYF
TRBJ2-1,.,TRBV19,.,TGTGCCAGTTGGGAACAGGGAAAGGGTGAATTCTTC,CASWEQGKGEFF
TRBJ2-3,.,TRBV4-1,.,TGCGCCAGCAGCCAATCGTTTGCGGGACTTTTCACAGATACGCAGTATTTT,CASSQSFAGLFTDTQYF
TRBJ1-3,.,TRBV11-2,.,TGTGCCAGCACCACAGGCTCTGGAAACACCATATATTTT,CASTTGSGNTIYF
TRBJ1-1,TRBD1,TRBV9,.,TGTGCCAGCAGCGTTGCCCCCACAGGGGAGAACACTGAAGCTTTCTTT,CASSVAPTGENTEAFF
TRBJ2-7,.,TRBV12-2,.,TGTGCAAGTCGCTTAACCTCTCCGGGACAACCGGCCTACGAGCAGTACTTC,CASRLTSPGQPAYEQYF
TRBJ1-3,.,TRBV5-4,.,TGTGCCAGCAGCTCCAGACACTTATCTGGAAACACCATATATTTT,CASSSRHLSGNTIYF